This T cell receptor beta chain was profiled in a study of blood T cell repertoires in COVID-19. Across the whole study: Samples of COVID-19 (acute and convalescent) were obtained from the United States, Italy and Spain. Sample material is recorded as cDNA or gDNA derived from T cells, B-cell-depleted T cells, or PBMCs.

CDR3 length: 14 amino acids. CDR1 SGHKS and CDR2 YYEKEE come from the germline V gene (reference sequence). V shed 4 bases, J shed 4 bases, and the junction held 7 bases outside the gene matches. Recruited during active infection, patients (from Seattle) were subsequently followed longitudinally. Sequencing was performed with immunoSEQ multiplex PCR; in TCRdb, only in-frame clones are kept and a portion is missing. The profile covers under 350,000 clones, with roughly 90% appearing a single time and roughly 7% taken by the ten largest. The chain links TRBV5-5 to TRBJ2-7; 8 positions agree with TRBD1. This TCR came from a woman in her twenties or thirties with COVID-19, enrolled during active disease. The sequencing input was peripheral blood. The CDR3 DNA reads TGTGCCAGCAGCCGACCGGACAGGGTGTACGAGCAGTACTTC. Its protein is CASSRPDRVYEQYF. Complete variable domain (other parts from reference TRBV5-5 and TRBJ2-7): DAGVTQSPTHLIKTRGQQVTLRCSPISGHKSVSWYQQVLGQGPQFIFQYYEKEERGRGNFPDRFSARQFPNYSSELNVNALLLGDSALYLCASSRPDRVYEQYFGPGTRLTVT.